The 6 T cell receptor beta chains below come from one sample, sequenced in a study of blood T cell repertoires in COVID-19. The table came from immunoSEQ multiplex PCR; TCRdb's copy has only in-frame clones and leaves some out. The sample has just under 55,000 clones; 90% are singletons. The sample was peripheral blood. These receptors were collected from a woman aged 40 to 55 with active COVID-19.

This rearrangement joins TRBV4-1 to TRBJ2-1; tentative D call: TRBD1 (6 bases). CDR3 length: 18 amino acids. Germline CDR1 and CDR2: MGHRA and YSYEKL. V lost 4 bases and J lost 9, with 28 bases in between. DNA of the CDR3: TGCGCCAGCAGCCCACGACATCGGGGCTTCGGTACAGGGAGTGAGCAGTTCTTC. This encodes CASSPRHRGFGTGSEQFF.

The chain has TRBV7-2 and TRBJ1-1; 11 nucleotides line up with TRBD1. Germline values: CDR1 SGHTA, CDR2 FQGNSA. V was pared by 5 bases and J by 10 bases, with 6 bases of the junction left unmatched. The CDR3 is 13 amino acids. The CDR3 nucleotides are TGTGCCAGCAGCACTTGGGACAGGGGGGGAGCTTTCTTT. Translation: CASSTWDRGGAFF.

V and J are TRBV6-2 or TRBV6-3 and TRBJ1-2; a weak D match, TRBD1 (5 bases). The CDR3 length is 14 residues. Trimming cost V 4 bases and J 7 bases, with 16 bases left between them. Germline V gene data show CDR1 as MNHEY and CDR2 as SVGEGT. This CDR3 is CASSWINTDSGYTF. The CDR3 bases are TGTGCCAGCAGTTGGATAAATACCGACAGTGGCTACACCTTC.

The chain has TRBV6-5 and TRBJ2-5, with 7 bases lining up with TRBD1. In germline, CDR1 is MNHEY, CDR2 SVGAGI. V lost 5 bases and J lost 3; bases outside the gene matches: 9. The CDR3 has 15 residues. CDR3 nucleotide sequence: TGTGCCAGCAGTACAGGGGTAGGGACAAAAGAGACCCAGTACTTC. This encodes CASSTGVGTKETQYF.

The rearrangement joins TRBV11-3 to TRBJ1-1; D remains ambiguous. V was trimmed by 7 bases and J by 1 base, leaving 7 bases between them. Germline loops: CDR1 SGHNT, CDR2 YENEEA. The CDR3 spans 12 residues. CDR3 DNA: TGTGCCAGCACCCGAGAGAACACTGAAGCTTTCTTT. It is translated as CASTRENTEAFF.

The V gene is TRBV5-4, the J gene TRBJ1-2; 7 bases are a match to TRBD1. CDR1 and CDR2 from the germline V gene are SGHNT and YYREEE (reference sequence). With V trimmed by 4 bases and J by 4 bases, 7 bases remained unmatched. CDR3 length equals 14 residues. Here the CDR3 DNA reads TGTGCCAGCAGCCTTCCGGGACAGTTCTATGGCTACACCTTC. Translating it yields CASSLPGQFYGYTF.